This T cell receptor beta chain is drawn from a study of cytotoxic CD8 clonotypes in ibrutinib-treated CLL. About the research overall: Patients attained about 24 partial and 2 complete responses; at median around 68 months, 14 remained remitted while 12 progressed. Findings of the study overall: Public clonotypes (which were uncommon) either contracted or remained stable on treatment.

Investigators sought sequencing depths of between 1 in 200,000 and 1 in 1 million T cells. Only in-frame clones appear in the TCRdb table, and some are missing; sequencing was by immunoSEQ multiplex PCR. The sample has 58,000 or so clones, roughly 50% seen once. The germline CDR1 and CDR2 sequences are SNHLY and FYNNEI. The CDR3 loop spans 12 amino acids. Deletions cut 4 bases from V and 6 bases from J, with 7 bases between. This clone has a count of ten or more. What it recognizes is unknown. This clonotype originated in a human donor with chronic lymphocytic leukemia. The specimen comprised PBMCs, sampled after 12 months of ibrutinib treatment. The rearrangement joins TRBV2 to TRBJ2-1; perhaps TRBD2 as D (5 bases). CDR3 loop: CASSGTANEQFF. DNA for the CDR3: TGTGCCAGCAGTGGGACTGCCAATGAGCAGTTCTTC.